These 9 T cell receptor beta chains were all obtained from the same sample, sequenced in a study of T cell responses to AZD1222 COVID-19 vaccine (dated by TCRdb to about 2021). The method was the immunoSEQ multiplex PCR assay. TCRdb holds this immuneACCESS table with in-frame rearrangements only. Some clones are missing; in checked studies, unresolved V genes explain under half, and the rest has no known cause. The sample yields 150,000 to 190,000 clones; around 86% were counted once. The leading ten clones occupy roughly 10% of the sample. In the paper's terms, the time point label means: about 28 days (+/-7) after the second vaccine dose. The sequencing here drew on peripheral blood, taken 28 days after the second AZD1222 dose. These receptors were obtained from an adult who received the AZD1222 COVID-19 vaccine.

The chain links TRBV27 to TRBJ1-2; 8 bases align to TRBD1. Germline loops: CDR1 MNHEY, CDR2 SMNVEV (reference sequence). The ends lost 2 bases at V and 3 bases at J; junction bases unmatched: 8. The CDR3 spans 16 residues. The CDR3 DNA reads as TGTGCCAGCAGTTTAAAAGGACAGGGCCTACACTATGGCTACACCTTC. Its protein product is CASSLKGQGLHYGYTF.

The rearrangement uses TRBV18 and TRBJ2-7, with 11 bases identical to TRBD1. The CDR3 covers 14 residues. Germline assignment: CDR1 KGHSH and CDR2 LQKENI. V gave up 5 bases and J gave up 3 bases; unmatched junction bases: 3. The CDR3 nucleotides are TGTGCCAGCTCAGCCGGGACAGGGGGCTACGAGCAGTACTTC. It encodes CASSAGTGGYEQYF.

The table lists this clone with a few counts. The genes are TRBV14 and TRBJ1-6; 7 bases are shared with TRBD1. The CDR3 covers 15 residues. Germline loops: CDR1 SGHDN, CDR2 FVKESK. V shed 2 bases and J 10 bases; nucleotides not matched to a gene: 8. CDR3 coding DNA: TGTGCCAGCAGCCAACGGACAGGAGTGGGGTCACCCCTCCACTTT. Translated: CASSQRTGVGSPLHF.

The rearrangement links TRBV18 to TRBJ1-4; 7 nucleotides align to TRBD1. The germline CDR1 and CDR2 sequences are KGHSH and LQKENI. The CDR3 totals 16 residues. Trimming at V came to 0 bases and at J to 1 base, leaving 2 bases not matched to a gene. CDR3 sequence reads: CASSPPNRGTNEKLFF. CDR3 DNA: TGTGCCAGCTCACCACCCAACAGGGGAACTAATGAAAAACTGTTTTTT. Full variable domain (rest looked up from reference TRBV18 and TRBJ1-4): NAGVMQNPRHLVRRRGQEARLRCSPMKGHSHVYWYRQLPEEGLKFMVYLQKENIIDESGMPKERFSAEFPKEGPSILRIQQVVRGDSAAYFCASSPPNRGTNEKLFFGSGTQLSVL.

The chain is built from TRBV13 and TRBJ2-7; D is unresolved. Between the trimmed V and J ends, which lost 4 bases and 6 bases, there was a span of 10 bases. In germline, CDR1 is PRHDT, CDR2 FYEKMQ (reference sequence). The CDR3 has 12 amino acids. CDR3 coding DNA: TGTGCCAGCAGCTCCTTTAACACCGAGCAGTACTTC. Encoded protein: CASSSFNTEQYF. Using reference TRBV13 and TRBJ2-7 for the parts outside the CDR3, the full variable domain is AAGVIQSPRHLIKEKRETATLKCYPIPRHDTVYWYQQGPGQDPQFLISFYEKMQSDKGSIPDRFSAQQFSDYHSELNMSSLELGDSALYFCASSSFNTEQYFGPGTRLTVT.

Written as DNA, the CDR3 is TGTGCCACCAGCAGAGATCCTACAGGGCCGGCACCCCTCCACTTT. It translates to CATSRDPTGPAPLHF. V is TRBV15 and J is TRBJ1-6, with D perhaps matching TRBD1 (6 bases). This CDR3 region has 15 residues. In germline, CDR1 is LNHNV, CDR2 YYDKDF (reference sequence). Trimming left V 0 bases short and J 11 bases short, with 14 bases between.

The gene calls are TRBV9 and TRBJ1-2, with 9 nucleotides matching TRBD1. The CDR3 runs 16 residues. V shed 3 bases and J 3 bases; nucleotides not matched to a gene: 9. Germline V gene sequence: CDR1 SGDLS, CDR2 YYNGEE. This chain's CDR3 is CASSGGQGGNYYGYTF. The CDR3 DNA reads TGTGCCAGCAGCGGGGGACAGGGAGGCAACTACTATGGCTACACCTTC. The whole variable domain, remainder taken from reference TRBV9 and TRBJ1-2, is DSGVTQTPKHLITATGQRVTLRCSPRSGDLSVYWYQQSLDQGLQFLIQYYNGEERAKGNILERFSAQQFPDLHSELNLSSLELGDSALYFCASSGGQGGNYYGYTFGSGTRLTVV.

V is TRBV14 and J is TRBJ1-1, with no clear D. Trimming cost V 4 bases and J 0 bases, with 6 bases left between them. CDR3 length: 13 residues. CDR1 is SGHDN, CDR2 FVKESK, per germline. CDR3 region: CASSRDMNTEAFF. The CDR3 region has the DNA TGTGCCAGCAGCCGGGATATGAACACTGAAGCTTTCTTT.

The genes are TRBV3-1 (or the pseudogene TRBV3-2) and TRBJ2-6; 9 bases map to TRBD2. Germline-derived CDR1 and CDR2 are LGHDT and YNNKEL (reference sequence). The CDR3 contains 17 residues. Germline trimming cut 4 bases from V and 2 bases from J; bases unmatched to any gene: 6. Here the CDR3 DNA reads TGTGCCAGCAGCCCCGCCGGCGGGAGGGCTGGGGCCAACGTCCTGACTTTC. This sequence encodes CASSPAGGRAGANVLTF.